This T cell receptor beta chain stems from a study of regulatory T cells in long-lasting Graves disease. Study information: With positive TSH receptor antibodies and over 5 years of antithyroid drugs, Graves' disease was considered persistent.

Trimming pared 3 bases from V and 2 bases from J, leaving 8 bases between. This CDR3 contains 13 residues. Germline values: CDR1 MDHEN, CDR2 SYDVKM. HTBI primers from iRepertoire and Arm-PCR of CDR3 regions yielded the TCR beta libraries. TCRdb itself ran the multiplex PCR reads through MiXCR, one entry per CDR3 protein. Of about 460,000 distinct CDR3 sequences detected, under 25% appear once; the ten largest clones hold around 13%. The time point denotes: persistent/refractory GD, antithyroid drugs over 5 years with positive TRAb. TCR sequences were obtained from RNA taken from PBMCs. There are many counts of this clonotype.

This clonotype was sampled from a female donor with Graves disease. The chain couples TRBV28 to TRBJ2-7; D is uncertain. The sample here was peripheral blood mononuclear cells (PBMCs), taken when the disease was refractory, from a patient treated with antithyroid drugs. Here the CDR3 DNA reads TGTGCCAGCAGTTTCTCCCATACCTACGAGCAGTACTTC. Protein: CASSFSHTYEQYF. Looking up the rest from reference TRBV28 and TRBJ2-7 gives the full variable domain: DVKVTQSSRYLVKRTGEKVFLECVQDMDHENMFWYRQDPGLGLRLIYFSYDVKMKEKGDIPEGYSVSREKKERFSLILESASTNQTSMYLCASSFSHTYEQYFGPGTRLTVT.